This T cell receptor beta chain was identified during a study of CD8 T cells in ankylosing spondylitis. General study findings and limits: There was reportedly significant enrichment of clones that were disease-linked in matched ankylosing spondylitis synovial fluid. Disease-linked clones bore a CD8+ phenotype and were relatively rare in peripheral blood. What appeared characteristic of ankylosing spondylitis blood was a TCR beta motif of eight or nine highly homologous variants.

In its sample, this clonotype was seen many times. Its cognate antigen is unknown. In making TCR beta libraries, quantitative 5'-RACE with molecular barcodes was used. TCRdb passed the 5' RACE reads through MiXCR, listing each CDR3 protein once. Among a few hundred thousand distinct CDR3 sequences, 15% to 20% were seen once, and the ten largest hold about a third. This sequence originates from a male donor with ankylosing spondylitis or in good health (not recorded which). Sequenced material: blood, either unsorted or a sorted T cell fraction (not recorded which).

CDR3 DNA sequence: TGTGCCAGCAGCCCTGAACTAGCGGGAGGCGCGGACACAGATACGCAGTATTTT. Translated, it gives CASSPELAGGADTDTQYF. This rearrangement joins TRBV11-2 to TRBJ2-3; 12 bases map to TRBD2. The CDR3 totals 18 residues. V shed 5 bases, J shed 2 bases, and the junction held 11 bases outside the gene matches. The germline V gene encodes CDR1 SGHAT and CDR2 FQNNGV.